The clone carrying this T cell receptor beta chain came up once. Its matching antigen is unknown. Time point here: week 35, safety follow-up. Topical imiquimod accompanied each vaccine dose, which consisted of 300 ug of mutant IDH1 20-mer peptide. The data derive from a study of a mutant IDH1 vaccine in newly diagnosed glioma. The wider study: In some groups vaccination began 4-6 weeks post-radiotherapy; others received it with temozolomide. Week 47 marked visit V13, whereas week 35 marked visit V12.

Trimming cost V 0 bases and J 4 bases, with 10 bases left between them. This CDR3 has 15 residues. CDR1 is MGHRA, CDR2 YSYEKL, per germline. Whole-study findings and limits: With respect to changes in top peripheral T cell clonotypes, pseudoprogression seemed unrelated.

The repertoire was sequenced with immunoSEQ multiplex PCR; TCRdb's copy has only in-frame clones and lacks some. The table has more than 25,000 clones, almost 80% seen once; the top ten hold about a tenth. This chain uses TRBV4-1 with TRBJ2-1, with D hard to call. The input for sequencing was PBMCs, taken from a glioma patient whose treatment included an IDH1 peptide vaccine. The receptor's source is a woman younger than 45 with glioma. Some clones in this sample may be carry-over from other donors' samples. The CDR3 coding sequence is TGCGCCAGCAGCCAAGAGGCGGAAACATACAATGAGCAGTTCTTC. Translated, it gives CASSQEAETYNEQFF.